Described below is a single TCR beta chain sequence and its context. Its matching antigen is unknown. A much larger clone sits a single nucleotide away, making a read error possible. TCR beta cDNA came from roughly 550 ng total RNA, primed with a constant-region primer. ARM-PCR, slightly modified, supplied the TCR beta libraries through three nested multiplex PCR rounds. Forward primers for TRBV1-TRBV30 and a C-beta reverse primer served the first two PCR rounds, at about 10 cycles each. TCRdb re-derived calls from the multiplex PCR reads in MiXCR, one entry per CDR3 protein. Here the sample spans some 320,000 distinct CDR3 sequences, about 60% being singletons. The entry originates in a study of tumor-infiltrating lymphocytes in primary liver carcinoma. The overall study: There were tumors of stage T1-T3 N0M0, each 4.2 to 10 cm across.

Unsorted whole blood supplied the RNA, and germline DNA was extracted too. Findings of the study overall: Significantly larger top-250-clone fractions were found in tumors than in blood (p = 0.039). Pairs of tumor regions overlapped more than tumor-adjacent and tumor-blood pairs did.

This CDR3 is 14 amino acids long. CDR1 is LGHNA and CDR2 is YNFKEQ in the germline V gene. The receptor was isolated from a man aged 35-49 years with primary liver carcinoma and hepatitis B virus infection. The sample taken for sequencing was peripheral blood. The J gene is TRBJ1-5, the V gene TRBV4-2; 9 positions match TRBD1. The CDR3 loop reads CASSQAGQGRSHHF. CDR3 nucleotides: TGTGCCAGCAGCCAAGCGGGACAGGGAAGGTCCCATCATTTT.